This T cell receptor (beta chain) emerged from a study of blood T cell repertoires in COVID-19. On the study more broadly: The origin of the acute and convalescent COVID-19 samples was the United States, Italy and Spain.

The CDR3 is made up of 17 amino acids. V lost 5 bases, J lost 4 bases, and 22 bases lay in between. CDR1 SGHRS and CDR2 YFSETQ come from the germline V gene. This clone turned up a few times. The table came from immunoSEQ multiplex PCR; TCRdb's copy has only in-frame clones and leaves some out. This repertoire shows 130,000 to 150,000 clones, around 72% found once; its top ten account for just under 2%. The rearrangement joins TRBV5-1 to TRBJ2-1, with D possibly matching TRBD1 (6 bases). This TCR derives from a woman in her fifties or sixties with acute or convalescent COVID-19. Sequencing input: peripheral blood. CDR3 bases: TGCGCCAGCAGTTATCATCCAGAGACAGGAGAATACAATGAGCAGTTCTTC. Translated, it gives CASSYHPETGEYNEQFF.